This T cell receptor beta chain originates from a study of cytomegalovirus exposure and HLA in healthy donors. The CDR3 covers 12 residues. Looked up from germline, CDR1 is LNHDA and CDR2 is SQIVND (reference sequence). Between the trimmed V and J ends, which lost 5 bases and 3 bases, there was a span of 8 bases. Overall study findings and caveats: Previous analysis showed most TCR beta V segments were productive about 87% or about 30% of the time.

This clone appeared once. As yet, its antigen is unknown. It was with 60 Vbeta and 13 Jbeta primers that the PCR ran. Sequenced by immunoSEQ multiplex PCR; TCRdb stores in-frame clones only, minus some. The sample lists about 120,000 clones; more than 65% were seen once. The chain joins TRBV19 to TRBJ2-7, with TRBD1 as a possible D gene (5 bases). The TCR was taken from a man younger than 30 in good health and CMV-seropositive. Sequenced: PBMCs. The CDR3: CASSADSYEQYF. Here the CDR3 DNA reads TGTGCCAGTAGTGCCGACAGCTACGAGCAGTACTTC.